A single sample gave rise to the 14 T cell receptor beta chains below, sequenced in a study of radiotherapy plus CTLA-4 blockade in lung cancer. Assay: immunoSEQ multiplex PCR; the TCRdb copy retains only in-frame clones and omits some. The table records around 110,000 clones, just under 90% of them present only once. This material consisted of peripheral blood, taken from a patient treated with radiotherapy plus ipilimumab. Receptors were obtained from a human donor with non-small cell lung cancer that progressed on radiotherapy plus ipilimumab.

The chain employs TRBV29-1 and TRBJ2-3; D uncertain. V lost 3 bases, J lost 14 bases, and 12 bases lay in between. Looked up from germline, CDR1 is SQVTM and CDR2 is ANQGSEA. The CDR3 spans 10 residues. CDR3 residues: CSVDPPFGYF. The CDR3 DNA reads as TGCAGCGTTGATCCCCCATTCGGGTATTTT.

The rearrangement links TRBV2 to TRBJ1-5; perhaps TRBD1 as D (5 bases). Trimming removed 5 bases from V and 3 bases from J, with 11 bases in between. Germline values: CDR1 SNHLY, CDR2 FYNNEI. The CDR3 covers 14 residues. The CDR3 region has the DNA TGTGCCAGCAGTCAGGACACAAACAATCAGCCCCAGCATTTT. It translates to CASSQDTNNQPQHF.

The V and J genes are TRBV19 and TRBJ1-1; D ambiguous. The V end was cut by 7 bases, the J end by 1 base, with 13 bases between. This CDR3 is 14 amino acids long. Germline V gene data show CDR1 as LNHDA and CDR2 as SQIVND (reference sequence). The CDR3 sequence: CASKELSENTEAFF. DNA of the CDR3: TGTGCCAGTAAAGAGCTCTCGGAGAACACTGAAGCTTTCTTT.

The chain has TRBV19 and TRBJ2-3; tentatively, D is TRBD1 or TRBD2 (5 bases each). V gave up 6 bases and J gave up 0 bases, with 13 bases separating them. CDR1 LNHDA and CDR2 SQIVND come from the germline V gene (reference sequence). The CDR3 length is 15 residues. The CDR3 protein is CASSTRGFSTDTQYF. CDR3 coding DNA: TGTGCCAGTAGCACTAGGGGTTTTAGCACAGATACGCAGTATTTT.

The rearrangement uses TRBV6-1 and TRBJ2-1; D gene unclear. This CDR3 region has 14 residues. V was trimmed by 10 bases and J by 8 bases, leaving 21 bases between them. Germline lookup yields CDR1 MNHNS and CDR2 SASEGT. The CDR3 nucleotides read TGTGCCACCCAGAGGAAGGGCCAAGTTGATGAGCAGTTCTTC. It yields the protein CATQRKGQVDEQFF.

This chain joins TRBV15 and TRBJ1-2; D gene unclear. Germline CDR1 and CDR2: LNHNV and YYDKDF (reference sequence). Trimming pared 0 bases from V and 6 bases from J, leaving 8 bases between. CDR3 length: 13 amino acids. The CDR3 sequence is CATSRDLQNGYTF. The CDR3 nucleotides are TGTGCCACCAGCAGAGATCTGCAGAATGGCTACACCTTC.

Details on this clone: Other DNA sequences in this specimen translate into the identical CDR3. The chain carries TRBV9 and TRBJ2-3, with D uncertain. The V and J ends lost 0 bases and 4 bases respectively, with 3 bases between them. The CDR3 covers 12 residues. Germline assignment: CDR1 SGDLS and CDR2 YYNGEE. The CDR3 is CASSVGADTQYF. Written as DNA, the CDR3 is TGTGCCAGCAGCGTAGGCGCAGATACGCAGTATTTT.

The chain is built from TRBV14 and TRBJ1-1; D is possibly TRBD1 (5 bases). V dropped 8 bases and J dropped 0 bases, with 16 bases sitting between them. The CDR3 is 15 amino acids. Germline V CDR1 and CDR2: SGHDN, FVKESK. CDR3 region: CASSLKGLMNTEAFF. CDR3 bases: TGTGCCAGCTCCCTTAAGGGGTTAATGAACACTGAAGCTTTCTTT. Filled out from reference TRBV14 and TRBJ1-1, the complete variable domain reads EAGVTQFPSHSVIEKGQTVTLRCDPISGHDNLYWYRRVMGKEIKFLLHFVKESKQDESGMPNNRFLAERTGGTYSTLKVQPAELEDSGVYFCASSLKGLMNTEAFFGQGTRLTVV.

The V and J genes are TRBV11-2 and TRBJ2-6, with D hard to call. With 3 bases removed from V and 0 bases from J, the gap between germline ends came to 9 bases. There are 16 residues in the CDR3. Germline loops: CDR1 SGHAT, CDR2 FQNNGV. CDR3 amino acids: CASSFSVLSGANVLTF. The CDR3 DNA follows: TGTGCCAGCAGCTTTTCGGTCCTCTCTGGGGCCAACGTCCTGACTTTC.

This clone was seen a single time. The chain carries TRBV12-5 and TRBJ2-1, with TRBD2 matching over 7 bases. This CDR3 is 14 amino acids long. J gave up 8 bases and V 1 base, and 5 bases lay outside the gene matches. The V gene's germline CDR1 is LGHNT and CDR2 FRNRAP. CDR3 residues: CASGLGTRYDEQFF. The CDR3 bases are TGTGCTAGTGGTTTGGGGACTAGGTACGATGAGCAGTTCTTC.

The chain employs TRBV12-5 and TRBJ2-1, with D maybe TRBD2 (6 bases). Germline V gene sequence: CDR1 LGHNT, CDR2 FRNRAP. This CDR3 region has 16 residues. V lost 0 bases and J lost 1, with 10 bases in between. CDR3 sequence reads: CASGLVAGPSYNEQFF. In DNA, the CDR3 is TGTGCTAGTGGTTTGGTAGCGGGTCCATCCTACAATGAGCAGTTCTTC.

This clone came up once. V gene TRBV27 combines with J gene TRBJ2-5; possible D gene TRBD2, 6 bases. Germline-derived CDR1 and CDR2 are MNHEY and SMNVEV (reference sequence). Trimming pared 2 bases from V and 2 bases from J, leaving 9 bases between. The CDR3 has 14 amino acids. CDR3 coding DNA: TGTGCCAGCAGTTTAGACGCGGGGCAAGAGACCCAGTACTTC. Amino acids: CASSLDAGQETQYF.

V and J are TRBV27 and TRBJ2-1, with 7 bases fitting TRBD2. This CDR3 spans 16 amino acids. The V segment lost 5 bases and the J segment 6 bases; nucleotides outside the gene matches: 13. Germline CDR1 reads MNHEY; CDR2 reads SMNVEV (reference sequence). The CDR3 loop is CASSIQAGRGRNEQFF. The CDR3 bases are TGTGCCAGCAGTATCCAAGCGGGAAGAGGACGCAATGAGCAGTTCTTC.

V and J are TRBV5-1 and TRBJ2-2, with D unresolved. V lost 3 bases and J lost 0, with 15 bases in between. This CDR3 contains 17 residues. Germline V CDR1 and CDR2: SGHRS, YFSETQ. As DNA, the CDR3 is TGCGCCAGCAGCTCGCAACCAGTCGGATCGAACACCGGGGAGCTGTTTTTT. Encoded protein: CASSSQPVGSNTGELFF.